Below, 2 T cell receptor beta chains from the same sample are listed, as sequenced in a study of somatic mutations in cytotoxic T cells in rheumatoid arthritis. Some clones are missing from TCRdb's copy, which holds only in-frame ones; the method was immunoSEQ multiplex PCR. This sample has under 20,000 clones, with 68% found just once. Source material: CD8+ T cells sorted from blood. These receptors were collected from an adult with rheumatoid arthritis.

This clone was detected a few times. This chain links TRBV2 with TRBJ1-5, with D possibly being TRBD1 (6 bases). Between the trimmed V and J ends, which lost 6 bases and 4 bases, there was a span of 13 bases. The CDR3 is 14 amino acids. The germline CDR1 and CDR2 sequences are SNHLY and FYNNEI. CDR3 amino acids: CASSHSDRNQPQHF. DNA of the CDR3: TGTGCCAGCAGCCACTCCGACAGGAATCAGCCCCAGCATTTT.

The chain has TRBV7-8 and TRBJ2-3, with 7 positions matching TRBD2. The CDR3 length is 15 residues. V shed 3 bases, J shed 1 base, and the junction held 4 bases outside the gene matches. Germline V CDR1 and CDR2: SGHVS, FQNEAQ. This chain's CDR3 is CASSLFGGGTDTQYF. CDR3 in DNA: TGTGCCAGCAGCTTGTTTGGGGGGGGCACAGATACGCAGTATTTT.